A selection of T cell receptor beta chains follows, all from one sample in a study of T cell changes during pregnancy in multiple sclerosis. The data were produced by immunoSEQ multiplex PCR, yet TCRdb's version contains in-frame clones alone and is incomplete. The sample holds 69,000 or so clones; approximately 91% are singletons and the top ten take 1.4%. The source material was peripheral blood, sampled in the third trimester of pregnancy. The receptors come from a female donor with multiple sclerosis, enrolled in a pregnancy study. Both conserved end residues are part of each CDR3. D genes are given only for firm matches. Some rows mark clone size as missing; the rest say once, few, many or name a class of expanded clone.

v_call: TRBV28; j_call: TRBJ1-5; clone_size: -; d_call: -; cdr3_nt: TGTGCCAGCAGTTTGCGGGGGCAGCCCCAGCATTTT; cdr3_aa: CASSLRGQPQHF
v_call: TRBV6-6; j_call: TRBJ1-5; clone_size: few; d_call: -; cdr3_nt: TGTGCCAGCAGCTCAGGGGAAGGCAATCAGCCCCAGCATTTT; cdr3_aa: CASSSGEGNQPQHF
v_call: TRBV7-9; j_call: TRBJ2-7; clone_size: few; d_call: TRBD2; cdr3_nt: TGTGCCAGCAGCTTAGCGCGGGGGGGGCCCAACGAGCAGTACTTC; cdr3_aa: CASSLARGGPNEQYF
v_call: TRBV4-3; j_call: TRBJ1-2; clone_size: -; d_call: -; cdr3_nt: TGCGCCAGCAGCCAAGATTACGGGGGAGGGGCCGGCTACACCTTC; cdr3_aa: CASSQDYGGGAGYTF
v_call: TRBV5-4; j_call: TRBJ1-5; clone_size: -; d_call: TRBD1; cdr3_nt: TGTGCCAGCAGCCGTGACAGGGACAATCAGCCCCAGCATTTT; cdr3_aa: CASSRDRDNQPQHF
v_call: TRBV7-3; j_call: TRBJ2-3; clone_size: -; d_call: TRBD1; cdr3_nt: TGTGCCAGCAGCTTAGTGGGGACAGGGTTTTCGGATACGCAGTATTTT; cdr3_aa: CASSLVGTGFSDTQYF
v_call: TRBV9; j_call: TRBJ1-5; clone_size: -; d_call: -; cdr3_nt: TGTGCCAGCAGCGTAGACATTGGAGATCAGCCCCAGCATTTT; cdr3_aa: CASSVDIGDQPQHF
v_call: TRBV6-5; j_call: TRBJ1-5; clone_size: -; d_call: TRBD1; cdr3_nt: TGTGCCAGCAGTAGAAACAGGGGCGGTCAGCCCCAGCATTTT; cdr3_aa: CASSRNRGGQPQHF
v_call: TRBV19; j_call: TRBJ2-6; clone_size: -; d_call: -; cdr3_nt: TGTGCCAGTAGCCCCTTCTCTGGGGCCAACGTCCTGACTTTC; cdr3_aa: CASSPFSGANVLTF
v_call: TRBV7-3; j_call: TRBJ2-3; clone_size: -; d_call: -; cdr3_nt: TGTGCCAGCAGCCCTGGGGGGAGCACAGATACGCAGTATTTT; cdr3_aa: CASSPGGSTDTQYF
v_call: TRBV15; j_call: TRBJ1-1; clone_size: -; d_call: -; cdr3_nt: TGTGCCACCAGCAGGCCGGGATCGGTCTGGGTGAACACTGAAGCTTTCTTT; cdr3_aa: CATSRPGSVWVNTEAFF
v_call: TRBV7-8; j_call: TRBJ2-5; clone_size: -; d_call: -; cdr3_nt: TGTGCCAGCAGCTCTCAAGAGACCCAGTACTTC; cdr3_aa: CASSSQETQYF
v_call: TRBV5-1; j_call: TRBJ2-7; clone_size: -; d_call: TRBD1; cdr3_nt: TGCGCCAGCGGACCTTGGACAGGGAGTCATCCCTACGAGCAGTACTTC; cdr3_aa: CASGPWTGSHPYEQYF
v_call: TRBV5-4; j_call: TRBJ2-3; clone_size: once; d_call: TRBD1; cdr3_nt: TGTGCCAGCAGCGAGGACAGGGGCACAGATACGCAGTATTTT; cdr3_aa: CASSEDRGTDTQYF
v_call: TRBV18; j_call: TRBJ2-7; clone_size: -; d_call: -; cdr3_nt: TGTGCCAGCTCACAGACCGGGAAATCGGGTCTCGAGCAGTACTTC; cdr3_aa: CASSQTGKSGLEQYF
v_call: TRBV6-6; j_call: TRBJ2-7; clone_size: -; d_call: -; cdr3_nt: TGTGCCAGCAGTTACACGTGGTCTGAAAGCGTCGAGCAGTACTTC; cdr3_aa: CASSYTWSESVEQYF
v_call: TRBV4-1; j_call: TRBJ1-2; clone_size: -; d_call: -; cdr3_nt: TGCGCCAGCAGCCCAAAACCGGGGTCGGCTAACTATGGCTACACCTTC; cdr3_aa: CASSPKPGSANYGYTF
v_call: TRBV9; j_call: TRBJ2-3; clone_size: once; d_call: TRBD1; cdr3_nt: TGTGCCAGCAGCCTTTCCTCCGGGACAGGGAGGTTAGATACGCAGTATTTT; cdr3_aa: CASSLSSGTGRLDTQYF
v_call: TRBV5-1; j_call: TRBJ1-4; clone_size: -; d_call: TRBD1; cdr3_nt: TGCGCCAGCAGCTTGGGGCCTCCAGGGGGCGCTCCCGAAAAACTGTTTTTT; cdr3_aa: CASSLGPPGGAPEKLFF
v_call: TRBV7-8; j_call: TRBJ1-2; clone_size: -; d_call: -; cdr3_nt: TGTGCCAGCAGCGGCCGGGACACCTACTATGGCTACACCTTC; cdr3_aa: CASSGRDTYYGYTF
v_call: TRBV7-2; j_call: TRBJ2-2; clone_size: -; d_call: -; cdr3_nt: TGTGCCAGCAGCTTAAGGGGAGGCACCGGGGAGCTGTTTTTT; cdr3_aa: CASSLRGGTGELFF
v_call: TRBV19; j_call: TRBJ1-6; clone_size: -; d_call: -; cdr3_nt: TGTGCCAGTAGCGCAAGACAGTTCAATTCACCCCTCCACTTT; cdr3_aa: CASSARQFNSPLHF
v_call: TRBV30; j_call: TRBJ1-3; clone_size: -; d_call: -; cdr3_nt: TGTGCCTGGAGTGTATCGGTCGGGGGGCGAAACACCGTATATTTT; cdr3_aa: CAWSVSVGGRNTVYF
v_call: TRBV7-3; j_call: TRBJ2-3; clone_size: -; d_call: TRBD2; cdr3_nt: TGTGCCAGCAGCTTAGATGGCGGGGGGGGTGGCACAGATACGCAGTATTTT; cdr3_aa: CASSLDGGGGGTDTQYF
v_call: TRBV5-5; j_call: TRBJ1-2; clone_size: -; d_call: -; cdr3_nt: TGTGCCAGCAGCTTAGTCCCCCCACAGGCAGGGGCACGGGGCTACACCTTC; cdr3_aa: CASSLVPPQAGARGYTF
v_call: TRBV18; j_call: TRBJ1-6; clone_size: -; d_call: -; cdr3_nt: TGTGCCAGCTCACCACCGGGGCAGGGGTGGGATTCACCCCTCCACTTT; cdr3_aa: CASSPPGQGWDSPLHF
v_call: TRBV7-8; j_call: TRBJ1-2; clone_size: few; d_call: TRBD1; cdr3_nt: TGTGCCAGCAGCCCCAGGGACAGGGGGTACTATGGCTACACCTTC; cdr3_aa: CASSPRDRGYYGYTF
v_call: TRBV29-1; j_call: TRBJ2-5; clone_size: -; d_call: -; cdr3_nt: TGCAGCGTTGAATCCCAAGGGGGAGAGACCCAGTACTTC; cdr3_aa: CSVESQGGETQYF
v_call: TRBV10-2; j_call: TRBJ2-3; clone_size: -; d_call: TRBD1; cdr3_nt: TGCGCCAGCAGTGAGTCATGGGACAGGGGGAGAGGTACGCAGTATTTT; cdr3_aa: CASSESWDRGRGTQYF
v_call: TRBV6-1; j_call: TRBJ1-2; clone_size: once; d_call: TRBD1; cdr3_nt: TGTGCCAGCAGCGGGACAGGACTTTATGGCTACACCTTC; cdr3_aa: CASSGTGLYGYTF
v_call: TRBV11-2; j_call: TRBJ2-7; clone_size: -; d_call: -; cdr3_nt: TGTGCCAGCAGCTTAGTGCCAGGGGTTTCCTACGAGCAGTACTTC; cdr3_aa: CASSLVPGVSYEQYF
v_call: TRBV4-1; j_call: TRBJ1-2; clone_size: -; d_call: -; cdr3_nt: TGCGCCAGCAGCCCACGAACGGCGGTCGACTATGGCTACACCTTC; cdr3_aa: CASSPRTAVDYGYTF
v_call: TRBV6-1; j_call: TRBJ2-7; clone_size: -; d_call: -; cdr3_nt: TGTGCCAGCAACCACATTGGGAGCAGCTCCTACGAGCAGTACTTC; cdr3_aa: CASNHIGSSSYEQYF
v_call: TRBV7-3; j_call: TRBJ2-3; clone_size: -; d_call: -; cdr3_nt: TGTGCCAGCAGCTTAATCTCCACAGATACGCAGTATTTT; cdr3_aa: CASSLISTDTQYF
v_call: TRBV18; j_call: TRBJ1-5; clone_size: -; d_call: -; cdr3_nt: TGTGCCAGCTCACTATCCCGGGCGGGGGTTGGCAATCAGCCCCAGCATTTT; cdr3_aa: CASSLSRAGVGNQPQHF
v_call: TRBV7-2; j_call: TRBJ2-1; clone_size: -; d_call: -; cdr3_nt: TGTGCATGTTCGGGGAGATACAATGAGCAGTTCTTC; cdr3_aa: CACSGRYNEQFF
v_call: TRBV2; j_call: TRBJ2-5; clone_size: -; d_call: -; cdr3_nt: TGTGCCAGCAGCGAGATAGGACAGATTCAAGAGACCCAGTACTTC; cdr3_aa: CASSEIGQIQETQYF
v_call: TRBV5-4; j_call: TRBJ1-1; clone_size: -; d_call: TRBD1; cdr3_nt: TGTGCCAGCGTTTCAGGACAGGGCTACACTGAAGCTTTCTTT; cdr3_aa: CASVSGQGYTEAFF
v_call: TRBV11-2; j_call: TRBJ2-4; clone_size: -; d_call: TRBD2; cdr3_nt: TGTGCCAGCAGCTTAGCACAACCGGGACTAGCGGGGGGGCCGGAGTACTTC; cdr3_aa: CASSLAQPGLAGGPEYF
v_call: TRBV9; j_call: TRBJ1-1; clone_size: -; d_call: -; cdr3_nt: TGTGCCAGCAGCGTATTTACCTCGGGAAACACTGAAGCTTTCTTT; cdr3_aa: CASSVFTSGNTEAFF
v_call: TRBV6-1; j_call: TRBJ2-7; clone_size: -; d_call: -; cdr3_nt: TGTGCCAGCAGTGAAGCGGGAGGGGGCTCCTACGAGCAGTACTTC; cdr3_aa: CASSEAGGGSYEQYF
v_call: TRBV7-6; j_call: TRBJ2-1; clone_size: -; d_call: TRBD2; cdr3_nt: TGTGCCAGCAGCCCAAGGACTAGCGGATTTGGGCACTATGAGCAGTTCTTC; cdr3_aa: CASSPRTSGFGHYEQFF
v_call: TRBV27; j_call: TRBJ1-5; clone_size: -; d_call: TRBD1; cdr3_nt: TGTGCCAGCAGCCCCGGGACAGGGGCTTATCAGCCCCAGCATTTT; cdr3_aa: CASSPGTGAYQPQHF
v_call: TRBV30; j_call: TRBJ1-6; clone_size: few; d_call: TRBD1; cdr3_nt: TGTGCCTGCGACAGGGGCGCAGTTTCACCCCTCCACTTT; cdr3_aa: CACDRGAVSPLHF
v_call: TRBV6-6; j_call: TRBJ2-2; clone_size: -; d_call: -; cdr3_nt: TGTGCCAGCGGACAGCTGAACACCGGGGAGCTGTTTTTT; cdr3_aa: CASGQLNTGELFF
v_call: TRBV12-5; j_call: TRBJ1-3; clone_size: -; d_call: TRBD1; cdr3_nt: TGTGCTAGTGGTACTACAGGGGGCACCATATATTTT; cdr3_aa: CASGTTGGTIYF
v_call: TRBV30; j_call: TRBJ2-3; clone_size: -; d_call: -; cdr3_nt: TGTGCCTGGAGTGGAGGCACAGATACGCAGTATTTT; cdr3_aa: CAWSGGTDTQYF
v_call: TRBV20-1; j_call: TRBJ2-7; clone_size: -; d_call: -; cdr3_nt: TGCAGTGCTAGAGATAACTACGAGCAGTACTTC; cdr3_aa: CSARDNYEQYF
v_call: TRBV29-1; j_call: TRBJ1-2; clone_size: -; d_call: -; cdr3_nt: TGCAGCCACCTAGGCCTCCGAAATGGCTACACCTTC; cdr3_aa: CSHLGLRNGYTF
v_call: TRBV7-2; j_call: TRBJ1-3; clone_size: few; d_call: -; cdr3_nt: TGTGCCAGCAGCTTAGTCTCGACTCCTGCGGTCACCATATATTTT; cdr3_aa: CASSLVSTPAVTIYF
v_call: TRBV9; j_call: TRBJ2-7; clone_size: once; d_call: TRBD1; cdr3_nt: TGTGCCAGCAGCCCCCACTCGGACAGGAACGAGCAGTACTTC; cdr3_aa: CASSPHSDRNEQYF
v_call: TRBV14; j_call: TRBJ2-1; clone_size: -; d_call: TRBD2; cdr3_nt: TGTGCCAGCAGCCAAAGGACTAGCGGCAACAATGAGCAGTTCTTC; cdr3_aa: CASSQRTSGNNEQFF